Described below is a single T cell receptor beta chain sequence and its context. Generated by immunoSEQ multiplex PCR, the TCRdb table keeps only in-frame clones and is missing some. Of roughly 70,000 clones in the sample, about 90% were seen once. The source of the sample is a study of T cell changes during pregnancy in multiple sclerosis. Per the germline V gene, CDR1 is KGHSH and CDR2 is LQKENI. V lost 7 bases to trimming and J lost 0 bases, with 7 bases between them. The CDR3 covers 14 residues. Material: peripheral blood, obtained in the first trimester of pregnancy. The chain links TRBV18 to TRBJ1-6; no clear D gene. The source is a female donor with multiple sclerosis, enrolled in a pregnancy study. This CDR3 reads CASYEGSYNSPLHF. DNA of the CDR3: TGTGCCAGCTACGAGGGCTCCTATAATTCACCCCTCCACTTT.